The next 22 T cell receptor beta chains were all read from a single sample in a study of T cells in Graves' hyperthyroidism and ophthalmopathy. Using RNA transcripts as the source, TCR beta CDR3 regions were amplified. TCR CDR3 regions were first amplified by RT-PCR with HTBI primers. TCRdb re-derived calls from the multiplex PCR reads in MiXCR, one entry per CDR3 protein. The data hold 600,000 to 700,000 distinct CDR3 sequences, with roughly 14% observed a single time. The specimen sequenced was blood. The receptors come from a woman aged 40 to 50 with Graves' ophthalmopathy.

In this sample, this clonotype turned up many times. The CDR3 coding sequence is TGTGCCAGCAGGAACGACAGGGTAATGAGCACTGAAGCTTTCTTT. It yields the protein CASRNDRVMSTEAFF. The chain combines TRBV6-2 or TRBV6-3 with TRBJ1-1; 7 positions agree with TRBD1. Germline CDR1 is MNHEY and CDR2 is SVGEGT. V gave up 6 bases and J gave up 4 bases; unmatched junction bases: 11. The length of the CDR3 is 15 residues.

There are many counts of this clonotype. J is TRBJ2-5 and V is TRBV20-1; 10 bases align to TRBD2. Trimming at V came to 7 bases and at J to 5 bases, leaving 7 bases not matched to a gene. This CDR3 has 13 amino acids. CDR1 and CDR2 from the germline V gene are DFQATT and SNEGSKA (reference sequence). The CDR3 here is CSGASGSAETQYF. CDR3 DNA: TGCAGTGGAGCTAGCGGGAGTGCGGAGACCCAGTACTTC.

This clonotype was recorded at least ten times. V and J are TRBV19 and TRBJ1-1; no clear D. CDR3 size: 12 residues. The V end lost 5 bases, the J end lost 3 bases, and 7 bases lay between the germline ends. The V gene's germline CDR1 is LNHDA and CDR2 SQIVND (reference sequence). The CDR3 region is CASSHQDTEAFF. CDR3 nucleotide sequence: TGTGCCAGTAGTCATCAAGACACTGAAGCTTTCTTT.

This clonotype was counted at least ten times. The V and J genes are TRBV11-3 and TRBJ1-1; D gene ambiguous. CDR1 and CDR2 from the germline V gene are SGHNT and YENEEA. The CDR3 spans 15 residues. The V and J ends lost 5 bases and 1 base respectively, with 14 bases between them. The CDR3 spells CASSPLAGENTEAFF. DNA for the CDR3: TGTGCCAGCAGCCCCTTGGCCGGGGAGAACACTGAAGCTTTCTTT.

The chain is built from TRBV4-1 and TRBJ2-2, with D maybe TRBD1 (5 bases). The CDR3 loop spans 21 amino acids. Germline CDR1 and CDR2: MGHRA and YSYEKL. Between the trimmed V and J ends, which lost 4 bases and 0 bases, there was a span of 27 bases. In nucleotides, the CDR3 is TGCGCCAGCAGCCTATCACTGGGGCTATCCCTCTTGTTCGCGAACACCGGGGAGCTGTTTTTT. Amino acid sequence: CASSLSLGLSLLFANTGELFF.

In its sample, this clonotype was seen many times. The rearrangement uses TRBV20-1 and TRBJ1-5; D might be TRBD1 (6 bases). The CDR3 runs to 13 residues. Germline lookup yields CDR1 DFQATT and CDR2 SNEGSKA (reference sequence). The V gene lost 3 bases and the J gene lost 3 bases, with 9 bases spanning the gap. In DNA, the CDR3 is TGCAGTGCTAGTGCAGGGGCCAATCAGCCCCAGCATTTT. Translation: CSASAGANQPQHF.

This clonotype has ten or more counts. V gene TRBV25-1 combines with J gene TRBJ2-4; 7 bases line up with TRBD2. Germline loops: CDR1 MGHDK, CDR2 SYGVNS. This CDR3 region has 17 residues. The ends lost 4 bases at V and 1 base at J; junction bases unmatched: 10. The DNA of the CDR3 is TGTGCCAGCAGTGCAGGACTAGGAATTCGGGCCAAAAACATTCAGTACTTC. It yields the protein CASSAGLGIRAKNIQYF.

This clonotype was counted at least ten times. The V call is TRBV7-2, the J call TRBJ2-7; TRBD2 matches 9 bases. The CDR3 loop spans 18 amino acids. After removal of 0 bases from V and 0 bases from J, the junction contained 9 bases not matched to a gene. CDR1 is SGHTA and CDR2 is FQGNSA in the germline V gene. The CDR3 bases are TGTGCCAGCAGCTTAGCGCGGCTAGCGGGGACTAGCTCCTACGAGCAGTACTTC. This sequence encodes CASSLARLAGTSSYEQYF.

Many counts were recorded for this clonotype. This chain joins TRBV12-3 or TRBV12-4 and TRBJ1-2; D perhaps matches TRBD1 (6 bases). V shed 7 bases and J shed 8 bases, with 11 bases lying between them. This CDR3 is 11 amino acids long. Here the CDR3 reads CASMNRVGYTF. The CDR3 DNA reads TGTGCCAGCATGAACAGGGTGGGCTACACCTTC.

In its sample, this clonotype was seen a few times. V and J are TRBV6-1 and TRBJ1-1; D may be TRBD1 (6 bases). Between the trimmed V and J ends, which lost 7 bases and 9 bases, there was a span of 18 bases. CDR1 and CDR2 (germline): MNHNS, SASEGT. The length of the CDR3 is 13 residues. The CDR3, as DNA: TGTGCCAGCAACCATCGGGGGGGGGCTCAAGCTTTCTTT. Translating it yields CASNHRGGAQAFF.

This clonotype was seen repeatedly, ten times or more. CDR3 sequence (DNA): TGTGCCAGCAGTCCCATCCCCGGGACTGACTACGAGCAGTACTTC. Translating gives CASSPIPGTDYEQYF. V usage is TRBV12-3 or TRBV12-4 and J usage is TRBJ2-7; D perhaps matches TRBD2 (6 bases). Trimming pared 5 bases from V and 3 bases from J, leaving 17 bases between. The CDR3 has 15 residues.

This clonotype was detected ten times or more. The chain employs TRBV7-9 and TRBJ2-7, with D perhaps being TRBD1 or TRBD2 (6 bases each). V lost 1 base and J 4 bases, leaving 14 bases between the germline ends. Germline V gene data show CDR1 as SEHNR and CDR2 as FQNEAQ (reference sequence). The CDR3 consists of 15 residues. For the CDR3, the DNA is TGTGCCAGCAGCTTAGGGGGGGCTAGCGTGTACGAGCAGTACTTC. It yields the protein CASSLGGASVYEQYF.

This clonotype was counted at least ten times. This chain links TRBV25-1 with TRBJ2-2; D call uncertain. The germline V and J ends were trimmed by 6 bases and 5 bases, with 13 bases remaining between them. In germline, CDR1 is MGHDK, CDR2 SYGVNS. This CDR3 is 14 amino acids long. Here the CDR3 reads CASRAHAGTGELFF. DNA for the CDR3: TGTGCCAGCAGGGCCCACGCCGGTACCGGGGAGCTGTTTTTT.

This clonotype was seen ten or more times. J is TRBJ1-1 and V is TRBV7-2; TRBD1 might be the D (5 bases). Between the trimmed V and J ends, which lost 5 bases and 1 base, there was a span of 11 bases. Germline V gene sequence: CDR1 SGHTA, CDR2 FQGNSA. There are 14 residues in the CDR3. The CDR3 loop is CASSPFQGNTEAFF. The CDR3 DNA sequence: TGTGCCAGCAGCCCCTTTCAGGGGAACACTGAAGCTTTCTTT.

This clonotype has ten or more counts. This sequence joins TRBV6-2 or TRBV6-3 and TRBJ1-5; tentatively, D is TRBD1 (6 bases). CDR3 length: 15 amino acids. V was pared by 6 bases and J by 2 bases, with 14 bases between. From germline, CDR1 is MNHEY and CDR2 SVGEGT. CDR3 sequence (DNA): TGTGCCAGCAGGATCACAGGGCTGGGCAATCAGCCCCAGCATTTT. Translated: CASRITGLGNQPQHF.

V usage is TRBV11-1 and J usage is TRBJ2-2, with D possibly being TRBD1 (5 bases). Trimming stripped 1 base from V and 6 bases from J, with 9 bases between. The germline V gene encodes CDR1 SGHAT and CDR2 FQDESV (reference sequence). The CDR3 loop spans 14 amino acids. The CDR3 region is CASSLEGRAGELFF. Here the CDR3 DNA reads TGTGCCAGCAGCTTAGAAGGCAGGGCCGGGGAGCTGTTTTTT.

The table lists this clonotype with many counts. V is TRBV28 and J is TRBJ2-7, with D perhaps matching TRBD2 (6 bases). This CDR3 is 14 amino acids long. Germline V gene sequence: CDR1 MDHEN, CDR2 SYDVKM. The V and J ends lost 6 bases and 1 base respectively, with 13 bases between them. CDR3 DNA sequence: TGTGCCAGCAGCCGGGACTGGGAGTCCTACGAGCAGTACTTC. It encodes CASSRDWESYEQYF.

Ten or more counts support this clonotype. Because the CDR3's place on the DNA is in doubt, the DNA is left out and the CDR3 is given as listed by TCRdb. J is TRBJ1-2 and V is TRBV27; TRBD1, the D gene given by the table, was not confirmed from the DNA. The CDR3 totals 14 residues, both ends included. Germline CDR1 and CDR2: MNHEY and SMNVEV (reference sequence). The CDR3 loop is CASSTSGQSYGYTF.

V and J are TRBV28 and TRBJ2-4; 7 bases fit TRBD1. J gave up 6 bases and V 1 base, and 6 bases lay outside the gene matches. The germline gives CDR1 MDHEN, CDR2 SYDVKM. The CDR3 is 15 amino acids. The CDR3: CASSLLQGRGNIQYF. In DNA, the CDR3 is TGTGCCAGCAGTTTATTACAGGGGAGAGGAAACATTCAGTACTTC.

This clonotype was counted many times. This chain connects TRBV11-2 to TRBJ2-3; no firm D call. Trimming removed 3 bases at V and 2 bases at J, with 12 bases between. Germline assignment: CDR1 SGHAT and CDR2 FQNNGV. This CDR3 has 15 residues. CDR3 nucleotides: TGTGCCAGCAGCTTCTTAAGCCGTACCACAGATACGCAGTATTTT. It is translated as CASSFLSRTTDTQYF.

This clonotype was detected many times. The chain couples TRBV6-2 or TRBV6-3 to TRBJ1-5; D is unresolved. Germline V lookup: CDR1 MNHEY, CDR2 SVGEGT. CDR3 length equals 12 residues. With 6 bases removed from V and 12 bases from J, the gap between germline ends came to 15 bases. The CDR3 reads CASSHGIGDQHF. The CDR3 bases are TGTGCCAGCAGCCACGGCATCGGGGACCAGCATTTT.

The chain recombines TRBV19 with TRBJ1-5, with 7 bases that match TRBD1. Germline V gene data show CDR1 as LNHDA and CDR2 as SQIVND (reference sequence). After removal of 4 bases from V and 2 bases from J, the junction contained 11 bases not matched to a gene. This CDR3 comprises 17 residues. This CDR3 reads CASSSPPGGTGNQPQHF. The DNA of the CDR3 is TGTGCCAGTAGTAGCCCGCCAGGGGGTACAGGCAATCAGCCCCAGCATTTT.